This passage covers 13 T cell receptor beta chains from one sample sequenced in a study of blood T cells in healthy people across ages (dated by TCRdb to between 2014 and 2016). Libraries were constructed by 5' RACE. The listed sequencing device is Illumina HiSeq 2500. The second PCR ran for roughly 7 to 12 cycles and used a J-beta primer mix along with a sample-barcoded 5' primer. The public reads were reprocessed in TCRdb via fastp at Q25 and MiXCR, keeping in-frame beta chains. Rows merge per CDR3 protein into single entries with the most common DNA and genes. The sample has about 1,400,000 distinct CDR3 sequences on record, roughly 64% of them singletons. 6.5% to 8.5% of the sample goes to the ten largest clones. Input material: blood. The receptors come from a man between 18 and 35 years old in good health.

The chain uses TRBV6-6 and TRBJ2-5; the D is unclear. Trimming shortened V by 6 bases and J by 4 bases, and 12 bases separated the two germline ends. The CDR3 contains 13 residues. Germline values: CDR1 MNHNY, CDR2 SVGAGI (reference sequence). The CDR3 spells CASSYSWTETQYF. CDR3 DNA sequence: TGTGCCAGCAGCTACAGCTGGACAGAGACCCAGTACTTC.

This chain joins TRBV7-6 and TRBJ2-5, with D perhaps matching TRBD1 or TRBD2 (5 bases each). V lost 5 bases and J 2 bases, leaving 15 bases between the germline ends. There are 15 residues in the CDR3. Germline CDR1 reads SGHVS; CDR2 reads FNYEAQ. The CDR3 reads CASSPPGPIQETQYF. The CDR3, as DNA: TGTGCCAGCAGCCCGCCGGGGCCTATTCAAGAGACCCAGTACTTC.

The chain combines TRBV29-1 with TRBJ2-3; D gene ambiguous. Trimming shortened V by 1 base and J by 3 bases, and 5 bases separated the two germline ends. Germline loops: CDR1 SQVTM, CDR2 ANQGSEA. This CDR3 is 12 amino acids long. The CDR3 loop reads CSVEGETDTQYF. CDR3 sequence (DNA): TGCAGCGTTGAAGGGGAAACAGATACGCAGTATTTT.

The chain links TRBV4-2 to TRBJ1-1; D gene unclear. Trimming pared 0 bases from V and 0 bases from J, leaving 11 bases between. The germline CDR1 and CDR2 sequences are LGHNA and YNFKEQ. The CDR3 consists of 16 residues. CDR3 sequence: CASSQDLVTLNTEAFF. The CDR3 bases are TGTGCCAGCAGCCAAGATCTCGTGACCTTGAACACTGAAGCTTTCTTT.

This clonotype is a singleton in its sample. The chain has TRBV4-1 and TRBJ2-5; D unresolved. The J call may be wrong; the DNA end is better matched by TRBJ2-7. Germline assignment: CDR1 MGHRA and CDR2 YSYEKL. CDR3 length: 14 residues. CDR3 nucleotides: TGCGCCAGCAGCCAACAAGACAAGCTCTACGAGCAGTACTTC. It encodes CASSQQDKLYEQYF.

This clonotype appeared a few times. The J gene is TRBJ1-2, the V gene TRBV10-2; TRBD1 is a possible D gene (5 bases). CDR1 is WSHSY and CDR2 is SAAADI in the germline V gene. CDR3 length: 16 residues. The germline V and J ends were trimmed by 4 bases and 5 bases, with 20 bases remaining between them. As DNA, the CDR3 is TGCGCCAGCAGTGGACGAGAAAGACCGGGGGTTTATGGCTACACCTTC. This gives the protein CASSGRERPGVYGYTF.

CDR3 nucleotide sequence: TGCGCCACGAATCCTAGCGGGGGTGAAGCGGAGACCCAGTACTTC. Translation: CATNPSGGEAETQYF. The chain links TRBV4-1 to TRBJ2-5; 10 bases agree with TRBD2. V shed 10 bases, J shed 5 bases, and the junction held 13 bases outside the gene matches. There are 15 residues in the CDR3. Germline V gene lookup returns CDR1 MGHRA and CDR2 YSYEKL.

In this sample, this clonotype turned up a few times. CDR3 loop: CSVEDGLAGTKETQYF. CDR3 sequence (DNA): TGCAGCGTTGAAGATGGACTAGCGGGGACGAAAGAGACCCAGTACTTC. V gene TRBV29-1 combines with J gene TRBJ2-5; the match to TRBD2 covers 12 bases. The CDR3 loop spans 16 amino acids. V shed 0 bases and J 3 bases; nucleotides not matched to a gene: 5. Germline CDR1 and CDR2: SQVTM and ANQGSEA.

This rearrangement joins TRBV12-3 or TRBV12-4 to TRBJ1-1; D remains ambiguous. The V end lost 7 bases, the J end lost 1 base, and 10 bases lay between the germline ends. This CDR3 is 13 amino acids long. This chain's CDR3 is CASIRSQNTEAFF. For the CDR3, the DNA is TGTGCCAGCATCCGCTCGCAGAACACTGAAGCTTTCTTT.

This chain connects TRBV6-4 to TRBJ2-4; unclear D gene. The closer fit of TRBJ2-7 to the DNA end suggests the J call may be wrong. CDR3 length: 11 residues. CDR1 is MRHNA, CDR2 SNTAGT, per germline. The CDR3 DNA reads TGTGCCAGAAAGGGAACCTACGAGCAGTACTTC. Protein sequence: CARKGTYEQYF.

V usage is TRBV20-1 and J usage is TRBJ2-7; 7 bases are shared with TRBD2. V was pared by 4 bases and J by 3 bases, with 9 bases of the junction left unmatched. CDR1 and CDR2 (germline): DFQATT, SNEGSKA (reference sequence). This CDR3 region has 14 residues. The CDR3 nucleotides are TGCAGTGCTATGAGAACTAGCGCAATCTACGAGCAGTACTTC. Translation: CSAMRTSAIYEQYF.

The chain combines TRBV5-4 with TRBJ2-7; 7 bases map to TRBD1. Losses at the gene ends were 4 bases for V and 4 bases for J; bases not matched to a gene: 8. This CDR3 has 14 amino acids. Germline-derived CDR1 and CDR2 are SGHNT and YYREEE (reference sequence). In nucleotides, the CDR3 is TGTGCCAGCAGCCAAGGACAGGCTACGTACGAGCAGTACTTC. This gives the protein CASSQGQATYEQYF.

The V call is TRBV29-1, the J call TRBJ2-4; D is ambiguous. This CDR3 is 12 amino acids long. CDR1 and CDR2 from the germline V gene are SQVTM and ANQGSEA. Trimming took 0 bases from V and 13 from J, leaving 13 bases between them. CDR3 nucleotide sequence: TGCAGCGTTGAAGATTCGTTCTACGGGCAGTACTTC. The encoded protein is CSVEDSFYGQYF.